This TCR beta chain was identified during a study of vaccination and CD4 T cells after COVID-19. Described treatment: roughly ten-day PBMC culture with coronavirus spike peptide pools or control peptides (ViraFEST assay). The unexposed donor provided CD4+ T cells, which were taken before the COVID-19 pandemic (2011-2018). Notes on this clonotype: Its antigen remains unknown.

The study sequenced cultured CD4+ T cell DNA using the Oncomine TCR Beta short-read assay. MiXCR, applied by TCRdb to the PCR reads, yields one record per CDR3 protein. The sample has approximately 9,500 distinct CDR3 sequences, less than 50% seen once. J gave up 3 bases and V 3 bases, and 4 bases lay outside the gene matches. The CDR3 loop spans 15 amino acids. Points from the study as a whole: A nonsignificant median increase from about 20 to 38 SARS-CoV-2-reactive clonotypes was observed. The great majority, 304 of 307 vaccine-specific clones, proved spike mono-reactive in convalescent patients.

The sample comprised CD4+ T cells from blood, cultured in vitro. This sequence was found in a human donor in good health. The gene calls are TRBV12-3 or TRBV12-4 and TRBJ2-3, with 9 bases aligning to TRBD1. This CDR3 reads CASSLATGGTDTQYF. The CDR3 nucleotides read TGTGCCAGCAGTTTGGCGACAGGGGGTACAGATACGCAGTATTTT.